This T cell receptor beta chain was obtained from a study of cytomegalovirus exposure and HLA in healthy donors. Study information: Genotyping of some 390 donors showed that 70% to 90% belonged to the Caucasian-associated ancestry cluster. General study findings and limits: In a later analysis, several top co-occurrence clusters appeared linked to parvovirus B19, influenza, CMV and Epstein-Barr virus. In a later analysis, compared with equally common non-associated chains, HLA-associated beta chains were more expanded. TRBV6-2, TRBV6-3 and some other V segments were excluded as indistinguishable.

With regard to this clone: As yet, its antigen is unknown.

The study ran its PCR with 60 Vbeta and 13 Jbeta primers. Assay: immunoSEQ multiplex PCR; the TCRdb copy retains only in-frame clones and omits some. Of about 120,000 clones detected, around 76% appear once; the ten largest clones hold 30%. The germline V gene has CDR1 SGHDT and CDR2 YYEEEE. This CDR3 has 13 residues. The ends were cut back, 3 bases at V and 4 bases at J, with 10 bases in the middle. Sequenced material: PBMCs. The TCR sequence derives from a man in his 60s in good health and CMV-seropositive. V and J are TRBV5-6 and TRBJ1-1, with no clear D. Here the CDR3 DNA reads TGTGCCAGCAGCTCACACCGCTCCACTGAAGCTTTCTTT. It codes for CASSSHRSTEAFF.